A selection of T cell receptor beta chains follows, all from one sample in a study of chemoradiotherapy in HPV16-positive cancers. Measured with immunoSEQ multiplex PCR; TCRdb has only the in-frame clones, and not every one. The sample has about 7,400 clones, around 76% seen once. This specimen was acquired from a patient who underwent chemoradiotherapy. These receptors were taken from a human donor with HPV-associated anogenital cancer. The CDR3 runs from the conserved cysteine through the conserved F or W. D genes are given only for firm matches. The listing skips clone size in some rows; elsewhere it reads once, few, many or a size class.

cdr3_nt: TGTGCCTGGAAGAACACCGCGTGGACCGGGGAGCTGTTTTTT
cdr3_aa: CAWKNTAWTGELFF
cdr3_length: 14
d_call: NA
j_call: TRBJ2-2
clone_size: few
v_call: TRBV30

cdr3_nt: TGTGCCAGCAGGACAGGTAGCAATCAGCCCCAGCATTTT
cdr3_aa: CASRTGSNQPQHF
cdr3_length: 13
d_call: NA
j_call: TRBJ1-5
clone_size: NA
v_call: TRBV6-1

cdr3_nt: TGTGCCAGCAGTTACTCGTCCGGGCACTCCTACGAGCAGTACTTC
cdr3_aa: CASSYSSGHSYEQYF
cdr3_length: 15
d_call: NA
j_call: TRBJ2-7
clone_size: once
v_call: TRBV6-6

cdr3_nt: TGTGCCAGCAGTGAATATTACAGGGTTCGGGCTGAAGCTTTCTTT
cdr3_aa: CASSEYYRVRAEAFF
cdr3_length: 15
d_call: NA
j_call: TRBJ1-1
clone_size: NA
v_call: TRBV6-1

cdr3_nt: TGTGCCAGCAGATGGGCAGATACGCAGTATTTT
cdr3_aa: CASRWADTQYF
cdr3_length: 11
d_call: NA
j_call: TRBJ2-3
clone_size: once
v_call: TRBV27

cdr3_nt: TGTGCCAGTAACTCCGAGCTAGCCCACACAGATACGCAGTATTTT
cdr3_aa: CASNSELAHTDTQYF
cdr3_length: 15
d_call: NA
j_call: TRBJ2-3
clone_size: NA
v_call: TRBV19

cdr3_nt: TGTGCCGTCGAGGGTGCTGGGGCCAACGTCCTGACTTTC
cdr3_aa: CAVEGAGANVLTF
cdr3_length: 13
d_call: NA
j_call: TRBJ2-6
clone_size: NA
v_call: TRBV19

cdr3_nt: TGTGCCAGCAGTTCCGGGAGGGAGCCCCAGCATTTT
cdr3_aa: CASSSGREPQHF
cdr3_length: 12
d_call: NA
j_call: TRBJ1-5
clone_size: once
v_call: TRBV28

cdr3_nt: TGTGCCAGCAGCCTACTGGTCACCTCCGAAAAGGGGGAAGCTTTCTTT
cdr3_aa: CASSLLVTSEKGEAFF
cdr3_length: 16
d_call: NA
j_call: TRBJ1-1
clone_size: NA
v_call: TRBV5-6

cdr3_nt: TGTGCCAGCAGCTCGGGGGCCAGGTTGGCTAACTATGGCTACACCTTC
cdr3_aa: CASSSGARLANYGYTF
cdr3_length: 16
d_call: NA
j_call: TRBJ1-2
clone_size: NA
v_call: TRBV5-4

cdr3_nt: TGTGCCAGTCTGGAGACAGGGGAAAGCTCCTACAATGAGCAGTTCTTC
cdr3_aa: CASLETGESSYNEQFF
cdr3_length: 16
d_call: TRBD1
j_call: TRBJ2-1
clone_size: NA
v_call: TRBV6-6

cdr3_nt: TGTGCCAGTAGTAAGAATTCCAGGGAGGAGACCCAGTACTTC
cdr3_aa: CASSKNSREETQYF
cdr3_length: 14
d_call: NA
j_call: TRBJ2-5
clone_size: NA
v_call: TRBV19

cdr3_nt: TGTGCCAGTGCAAATCACCGGGACAGGGGAGAGGAGCAGTTCTTC
cdr3_aa: CASANHRDRGEEQFF
cdr3_length: 15
d_call: TRBD1
j_call: TRBJ2-1
clone_size: NA
v_call: TRBV19

cdr3_nt: TGTGCCAGCAGCTCCGTCTGGCGGGAGCATGACAATGAGCAGTTCTTC
cdr3_aa: CASSSVWREHDNEQFF
cdr3_length: 16
d_call: TRBD2
j_call: TRBJ2-1
clone_size: few
v_call: TRBV6-6

cdr3_nt: TGTGCCAGTAGTATCCACGGTGGACAGGGGGCTATCAATCAGCCCCAGCATTTT
cdr3_aa: CASSIHGGQGAINQPQHF
cdr3_length: 18
d_call: TRBD1
j_call: TRBJ1-5
clone_size: once
v_call: TRBV19

cdr3_nt: TGCGCCAGCAGCATCGGACAGGGGAGCTCCTACGAGCAGTACTTC
cdr3_aa: CASSIGQGSSYEQYF
cdr3_length: 15
d_call: TRBD1
j_call: TRBJ2-7
clone_size: NA
v_call: TRBV5-1

cdr3_nt: TGCGCCAGCAGCCGGTCCCCGGGACCCTACAATGAGCAGTTCTTC
cdr3_aa: CASSRSPGPYNEQFF
cdr3_length: 15
d_call: NA
j_call: TRBJ2-1
clone_size: once
v_call: TRBV4-3

cdr3_nt: TGTGCCGGAAGGGGGGGCACAGATACGCAGTATTTT
cdr3_aa: CAGRGGTDTQYF
cdr3_length: 12
d_call: NA
j_call: TRBJ2-3
clone_size: NA
v_call: TRBV6-4

cdr3_nt: TGTGCCAGCCGGAGGGGCGGGGGGGCCGGAGATACGCAGTATTTT
cdr3_aa: CASRRGGGAGDTQYF
cdr3_length: 15
d_call: TRBD2
j_call: TRBJ2-3
clone_size: NA
v_call: TRBV6-5

cdr3_nt: TGTGCCAGCAGTGATCCCGGGGGCGGGAGTAATGAAAAACTGTTTTTT
cdr3_aa: CASSDPGGGSNEKLFF
cdr3_length: 16
d_call: NA
j_call: TRBJ1-4
clone_size: NA
v_call: TRBV6-1

cdr3_nt: TGTGCCAGCAGCTTCCGGGACACCTACAATGAGCAGTTCTTC
cdr3_aa: CASSFRDTYNEQFF
cdr3_length: 14
d_call: NA
j_call: TRBJ2-1
clone_size: NA
v_call: TRBV7-9